The 8 T cell receptor beta chains presented below share a single source sample, sequenced in a study of vaccination effects on CD4 cells after COVID-19. Antigens for these TCRs are unknown. The culture ran for approximately 10 days, and then CD4+ T cells were isolated. Profiled with immunoSEQ multiplex PCR; TCRdb holds only in-frame clones, not every one. The table has under 50,000 clones, 50% to 70% seen once. Material: CD4+ T cells from PBMCs cultured without peptide, obtained before COVID-19 vaccination. All receptors derive from a human donor who received a COVID-19 vaccine.

This clone was observed a single time. The V call is TRBV12-5, the J call TRBJ2-7; D may be TRBD2 (5 bases). The V end was cut by 3 bases, the J end by 2 bases, with 20 bases between. The CDR3 extends over 17 amino acids. Germline CDR1 is LGHNT and CDR2 is FRNRAP. CDR3 sequence: CASGFLPLAGAPYEQYF. In nucleotides, the CDR3 is TGTGCTAGTGGTTTTCTCCCCCTGGCGGGCGCTCCCTACGAGCAGTACTTC.

The chain links TRBV4-3 to TRBJ1-2; possible D gene TRBD1, 6 bases. This CDR3 is 15 amino acids long. V shed 4 bases and J shed 0 bases, with 12 bases lying between them. Germline lookup yields CDR1 LGHNA and CDR2 YSLEER. CDR3 in DNA: TGCGCCAGCAGCCTCTTTGGGACACCTAACTATGGCTACACCTTC. As protein: CASSLFGTPNYGYTF.

CDR3: CAWSVTGAWGETQYF. CDR3 coding DNA: TGTGCCTGGAGTGTAACCGGGGCCTGGGGGGAGACCCAGTACTTC. This chain joins TRBV30 and TRBJ2-5; D may be TRBD1 or TRBD2 (5 bases each). This CDR3 spans 15 amino acids. V gave up 0 bases and J gave up 5 bases, with 16 bases separating them. Looked up from germline, CDR1 is GTSNPN and CDR2 is SVGIG (reference sequence).

This chain connects TRBV18 to TRBJ2-7; the D gene is possibly TRBD2 (5 bases). The CDR3 loop spans 15 amino acids. CDR1 is KGHSH and CDR2 is LQKENI in the germline V gene. Trimming took off 5 bases at V and 0 bases at J, with 14 bases between the two ends. The CDR3 nucleotides are TGTGCCAGCTCAGACCTAGCAGTAAGCTCCTACGAGCAGTACTTC. Protein sequence: CASSDLAVSSYEQYF.

The V and J genes are TRBV7-2 and TRBJ2-5; 12 bases agree with TRBD2. This CDR3 spans 14 amino acids. Germline V gene data show CDR1 as SGHTA and CDR2 as FQGNSA. The V and J ends lost 5 bases and 5 bases, in that order; junction bases with no gene match: 3. The CDR3 is CASSPSGRGETQYF. DNA of the CDR3: TGTGCCAGCAGCCCTAGCGGGAGGGGGGAGACCCAGTACTTC.

The rearrangement links TRBV6-5 to TRBJ1-2, with unresolved D. CDR3 length equals 14 residues. The germline V and J ends were trimmed by 8 bases and 0 bases, with 13 bases remaining between them. Germline values: CDR1 MNHEY, CDR2 SVGAGI. Here the CDR3 reads CASGGNRPNYGYTF. For the CDR3, the DNA is TGTGCCAGCGGAGGGAACCGCCCTAACTATGGCTACACCTTC.

V is TRBV27 and J is TRBJ1-6; the D is unclear. Germline-derived CDR1 and CDR2 are MNHEY and SMNVEV (reference sequence). Trimming removed 3 bases at V and 0 bases at J, with 12 bases between. The CDR3 runs to 17 residues. The CDR3 DNA follows: TGTGCCAGCAGTTTGCTGACGGGGAGCTCCTATAATTCACCCCTCCACTTT. Translation: CASSLLTGSSYNSPLHF.

This chain links TRBV3-1 (or the pseudogene TRBV3-2) with TRBJ2-5, with 10 bases aligning to TRBD2. The CDR3 covers 14 residues. V lost 2 bases, J lost 5 bases, and 2 bases stayed unmatched. CDR1 LGHDT and CDR2 YNNKEL come from the germline V gene (reference sequence). The CDR3 loop reads CASSQRAGGETQYF. DNA of the CDR3: TGTGCCAGCAGCCAACGAGCGGGGGGGGAGACCCAGTACTTC.